This TCR beta chain came from a study of follicular helper T cells after annual influenza vaccination. As to time point: 2014-2015 season, pre-vaccination. Before and after seasonal inactivated influenza vaccination, adults gave blood for sorting CD4 subsets for sequencing. Per time point, about 35-110 mL of blood was sampled. TCRB was sequenced at Survey level resolution. Assay: immunoSEQ multiplex PCR; the TCRdb copy retains only in-frame clones and omits some. The sample shows over 12,000 clones, just under 85% of them seen only once. Germline CDR1 is SNHLY and CDR2 is FYNNEI. The CDR3 has 14 amino acids. The V and J ends lost 10 bases and 3 bases, in that order; junction bases with no gene match: 10.

This chain connects TRBV2 to TRBJ1-2; 8 bases map to TRBD1. Specimen: CXCR5- memory CD4+ T cells sorted from blood, collected on the day of influenza vaccination. This clonotype originated in an adult who received the influenza vaccine. CDR3 region: CAIEQGGGDYGYTF. The CDR3 coding sequence is TGTGCCATTGAACAGGGGGGAGGCGACTATGGCTACACCTTC.